The T cell receptor beta chain under discussion was sequenced for a study of response to subunit inactivated influenza vaccine. Findings of the study overall: Each seasonal flu vaccination may recruit only limited new T cells, authors suggested.

This clonotype was recorded a few times. Its antigen is not known. Germline V CDR1 and CDR2: MGHDK, SYGVNS. The ends were cut back, 2 bases at V and 4 bases at J, with 5 bases in the middle. The CDR3 is 13 amino acids. TCRdb fed the RT-PCR reads into MiXCR, producing one record per CDR3 protein. The data show 500,000 or so distinct CDR3 sequences, 16% seen once. The chain employs TRBV25-1 and TRBJ1-4; D not certain. The receptor comes from a man aged 50 to 69 who received an inactivated influenza vaccine. The source was CD4+ T cells sorted from PBMCs, collected less than 30 months after vaccination. The chain's CDR3 is CASSEPLNEKLFF. As DNA, the CDR3 is TGTGCCAGCAGTGAACCCCTTAATGAAAAACTGTTTTTT. Based on the CDR3 plus reference TRBV25-1 and TRBJ1-4, the full variable domain is EADIYQTPRYLVIGTGKKITLECSQTMGHDKMYWYQQDPGMELHLIHYSYGVNSTEKGDLSSESTVSRIRTEHFPLTLESARPSHTSQYLCASSEPLNEKLFFGSGTQLSVL.